This paragraph reports one T cell receptor (beta chain). The germline V and J ends were trimmed by 5 bases and 0 bases, with 11 bases remaining between them. The CDR3 runs to 15 residues. Germline CDR1 is SGHRS and CDR2 is YFSETQ. These data belong to a study of blood T cell repertoires in COVID-19. Overall study: Samples taken during acute and convalescent COVID-19 were collected in the United States, Italy and Spain. The analysed material was cDNA or gDNA that came from T cells, B-cell-depleted T cells, or PBMCs.

The method was immunoSEQ multiplex PCR; TCRdb's version includes in-frame clones alone and lacks a portion of them. In the table there are 250,000 to 350,000 clones, approximately 86% of which are singletons. The chain uses TRBV5-1 and TRBJ1-4, with a weak D call TRBD1 (5 bases). The receptor's source is a human donor with COVID-19, enrolled during active disease. The donor label of this sample is uncertain. Sequenced material: peripheral blood. This CDR3 reads CASRSRDATNEKLFF. DNA of the CDR3: TGCGCCAGCAGATCCAGGGATGCAACTAATGAAAAACTGTTTTTT.